This T cell receptor (beta chain) was recovered during a study of blood T cell repertoires in COVID-19. About the study: Samples of COVID-19 (acute and convalescent) were obtained from the United States, Italy and Spain. Sample material is recorded as cDNA or gDNA derived from T cells, B-cell-depleted T cells, or PBMCs.

V was clipped by 3 bases and J by 3 bases; unmatched bases: 4. The length of the CDR3 is 15 residues. CDR1 is SNHLY, CDR2 FYNNEI, per germline. The age range of participants was about 18 to 95 years, with residence in about two dozen US areas. Cohort placement rested on clinical history that participants reported themselves. Only in-frame clones appear in the TCRdb table, and some are missing; sequencing was by immunoSEQ multiplex PCR. Here the sample spans some 220,000 clones, over 75% being singletons. The TCR sequence derives from a woman aged 18-29 years in a cohort exposed to, infected with or recovered from COVID-19 (not recorded which). This chain connects TRBV2 to TRBJ1-1; 10 nucleotides agree with TRBD1. Source material: PBMCs or T cells enriched from blood (not recorded which). The CDR3 DNA sequence: TGTGCCAGCAGTGAGGGGGACAGGGGATACACTGAAGCTTTCTTT. Amino acid sequence: CASSEGDRGYTEAFF. The complete variable domain, with remaining parts taken from reference TRBV2 and TRBJ1-1, reads EPEVTQTPSHQVTQMGQEVILRCVPISNHLYFYWYRQILGQKVEFLVSFYNNEISEKSEIFDDQFSVERPDGSNFTLKIRSTKLEDSAMYFCASSEGDRGYTEAFFGQGTRLTVV.